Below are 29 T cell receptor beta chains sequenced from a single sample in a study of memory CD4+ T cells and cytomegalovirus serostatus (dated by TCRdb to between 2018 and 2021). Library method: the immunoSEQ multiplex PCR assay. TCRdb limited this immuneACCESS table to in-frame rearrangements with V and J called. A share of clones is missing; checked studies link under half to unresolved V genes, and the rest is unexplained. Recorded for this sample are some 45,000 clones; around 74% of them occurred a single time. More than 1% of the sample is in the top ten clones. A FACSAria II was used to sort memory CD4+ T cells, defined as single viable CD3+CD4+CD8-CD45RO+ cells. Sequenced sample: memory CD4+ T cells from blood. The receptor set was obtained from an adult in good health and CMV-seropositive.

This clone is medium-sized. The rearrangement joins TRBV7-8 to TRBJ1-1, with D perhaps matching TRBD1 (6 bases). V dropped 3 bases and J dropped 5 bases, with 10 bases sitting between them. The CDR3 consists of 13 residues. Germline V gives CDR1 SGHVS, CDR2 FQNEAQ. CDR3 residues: CASSFTGQTEAFF. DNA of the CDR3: TGTGCCAGCAGCTTCACAGGGCAAACTGAAGCTTTCTTT.

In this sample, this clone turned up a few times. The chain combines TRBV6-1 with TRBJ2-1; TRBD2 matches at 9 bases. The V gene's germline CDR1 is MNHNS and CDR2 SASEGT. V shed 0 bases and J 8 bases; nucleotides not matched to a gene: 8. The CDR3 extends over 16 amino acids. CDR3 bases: TGTGCCAGCAGTGAAGCGACGAGCGGGGGGCCCGATGAGCAGTTCTTC. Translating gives CASSEATSGGPDEQFF.

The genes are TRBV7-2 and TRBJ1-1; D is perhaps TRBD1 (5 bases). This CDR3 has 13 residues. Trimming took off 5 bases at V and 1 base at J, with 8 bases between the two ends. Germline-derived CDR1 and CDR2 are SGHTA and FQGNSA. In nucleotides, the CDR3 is TGTGCCAGCAGCATAGGGGCGAACACTGAAGCTTTCTTT. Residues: CASSIGANTEAFF. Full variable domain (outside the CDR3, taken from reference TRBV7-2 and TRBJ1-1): GAGVSQSPSNKVTEKGKDVELRCDPISGHTALYWYRQSLGQGLEFLIYFQGNSAPDKSGLPSDRFSAERTGGSVSTLTIQRTQQEDSAVYLCASSIGANTEAFFGQGTRLTVV.

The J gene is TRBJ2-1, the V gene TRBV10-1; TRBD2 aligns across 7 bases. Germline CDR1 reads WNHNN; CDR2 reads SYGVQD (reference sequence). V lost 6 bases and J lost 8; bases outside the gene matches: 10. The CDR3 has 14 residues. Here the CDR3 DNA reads TGCGCCAGCAGCAAGCGGGGCTGGGGTCATGAGCAGTTCTTC. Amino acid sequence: CASSKRGWGHEQFF.

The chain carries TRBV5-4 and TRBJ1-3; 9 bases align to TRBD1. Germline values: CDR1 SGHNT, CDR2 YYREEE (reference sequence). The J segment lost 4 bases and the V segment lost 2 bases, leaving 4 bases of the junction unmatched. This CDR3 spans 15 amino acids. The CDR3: CASSFLQGAGNTIYF. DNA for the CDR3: TGTGCCAGCAGCTTCCTACAGGGGGCGGGAAACACCATATATTTT.

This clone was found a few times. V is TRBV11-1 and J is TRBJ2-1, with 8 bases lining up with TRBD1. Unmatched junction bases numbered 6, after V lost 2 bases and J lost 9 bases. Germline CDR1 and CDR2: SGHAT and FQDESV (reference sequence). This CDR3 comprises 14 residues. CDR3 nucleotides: TGTGCCAGCAGCTTAAGGGCAGGGGGCAGTGAGCAGTTCTTC. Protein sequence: CASSLRAGGSEQFF. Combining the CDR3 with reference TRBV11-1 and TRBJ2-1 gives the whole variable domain EAEVAQSPRYKITEKSQAVAFWCDPISGHATLYWYRQILGQGPELLVQFQDESVVDDSQLPKDRFSAERLKGVDSTLKIQPAELGDSAMYLCASSLRAGGSEQFFGPGTRLTVL.

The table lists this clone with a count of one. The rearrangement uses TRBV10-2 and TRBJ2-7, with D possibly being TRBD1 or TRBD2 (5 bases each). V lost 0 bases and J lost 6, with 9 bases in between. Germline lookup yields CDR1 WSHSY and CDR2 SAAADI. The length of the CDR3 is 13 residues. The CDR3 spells CASSESEGLEQYF. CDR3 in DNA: TGCGCCAGCAGTGAGTCAGAGGGGCTCGAGCAGTACTTC.

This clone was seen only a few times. The DNA of the CDR3 is TGCGCCAGCAGCTCACATCCCCAGGGGGCGAGCACCGGGGAGCTGTTTTTT. As protein: CASSSHPQGASTGELFF. V and J are TRBV5-1 and TRBJ2-2, with 8 nucleotides matching TRBD1. Per the germline V gene, CDR1 is SGHRS and CDR2 is YFSETQ. The CDR3 is 17 amino acids. The V and J ends lost 3 bases and 4 bases, in that order; junction bases with no gene match: 11.

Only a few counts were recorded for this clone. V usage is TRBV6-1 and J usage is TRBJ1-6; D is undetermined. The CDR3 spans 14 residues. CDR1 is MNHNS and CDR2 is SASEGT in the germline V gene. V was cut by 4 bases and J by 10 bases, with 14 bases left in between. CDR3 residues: CASSASGSGSPLHF. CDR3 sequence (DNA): TGTGCCAGCAGTGCGTCGGGGTCAGGCTCACCCCTCCACTTT.

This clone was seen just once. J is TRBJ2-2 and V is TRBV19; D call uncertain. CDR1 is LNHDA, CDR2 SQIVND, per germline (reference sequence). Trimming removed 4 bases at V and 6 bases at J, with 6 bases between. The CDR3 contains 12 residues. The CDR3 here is CASSTVSGELFF. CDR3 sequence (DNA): TGTGCCAGTAGTACTGTTTCCGGGGAGCTGTTTTTT.

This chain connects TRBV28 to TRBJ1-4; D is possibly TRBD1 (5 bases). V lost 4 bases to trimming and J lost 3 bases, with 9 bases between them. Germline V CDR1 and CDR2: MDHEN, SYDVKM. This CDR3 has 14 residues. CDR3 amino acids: CASSSGGANEKLFF. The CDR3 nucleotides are TGTGCCAGCAGTTCGGGGGGGGCTAATGAAAAACTGTTTTTT.

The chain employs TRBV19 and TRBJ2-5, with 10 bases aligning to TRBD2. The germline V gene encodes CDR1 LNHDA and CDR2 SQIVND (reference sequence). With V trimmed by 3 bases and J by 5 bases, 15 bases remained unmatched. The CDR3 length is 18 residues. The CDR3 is CASSMWISGGPNEETQYF. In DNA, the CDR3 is TGTGCCAGTAGTATGTGGATTAGCGGGGGGCCCAATGAGGAGACCCAGTACTTC.

CDR3 in DNA: TGTGCCAGTAGCGACAACGGGTATTATGGCTACACCTTC. Protein: CASSDNGYYGYTF. The rearrangement joins TRBV19 to TRBJ1-2; D is undetermined. V was pared by 6 bases and J by 5 bases, with 13 bases between. Germline CDR1 LNHDA, CDR2 SQIVND (reference sequence). There are 13 residues in the CDR3.

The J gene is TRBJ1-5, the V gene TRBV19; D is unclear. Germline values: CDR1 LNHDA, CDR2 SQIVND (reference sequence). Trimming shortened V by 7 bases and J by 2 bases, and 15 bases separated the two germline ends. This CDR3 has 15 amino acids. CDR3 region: CASNSGRVGNQPQHF. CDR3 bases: TGTGCCAGTAATTCGGGGAGGGTTGGCAATCAGCCCCAGCATTTT.

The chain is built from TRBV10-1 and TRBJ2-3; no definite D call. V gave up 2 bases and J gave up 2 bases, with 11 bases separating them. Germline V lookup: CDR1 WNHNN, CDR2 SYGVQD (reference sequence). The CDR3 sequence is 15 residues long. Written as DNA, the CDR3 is TGCGCCAGCAGTGAGGTAAAACCCCTCACAGATACGCAGTATTTT. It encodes CASSEVKPLTDTQYF.

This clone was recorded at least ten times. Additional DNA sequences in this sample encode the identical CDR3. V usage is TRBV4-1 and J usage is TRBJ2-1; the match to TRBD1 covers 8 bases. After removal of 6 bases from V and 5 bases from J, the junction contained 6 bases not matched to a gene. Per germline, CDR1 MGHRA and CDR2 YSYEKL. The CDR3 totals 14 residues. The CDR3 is CASSPGTGNNEQFF. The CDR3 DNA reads TGCGCCAGCAGTCCTGGGACAGGTAACAATGAGCAGTTCTTC.

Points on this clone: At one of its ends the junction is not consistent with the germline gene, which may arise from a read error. For the CDR3, the DNA is TGCGCCAGCAGCGAAGACTATCATGGAGAGACCCAGTACTTC. Translated, it gives CASSEDYHGETQYF. The chain recombines TRBV4-3 with TRBJ2-5; D is perhaps TRBD2 (5 bases). CDR1 LGHNA and CDR2 YSLEER come from the germline V gene. The CDR3 covers 14 residues.

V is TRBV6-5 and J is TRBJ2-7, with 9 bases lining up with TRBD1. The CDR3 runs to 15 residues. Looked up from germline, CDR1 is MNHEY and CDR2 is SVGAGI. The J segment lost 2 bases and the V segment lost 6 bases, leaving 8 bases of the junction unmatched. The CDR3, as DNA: TGTGCCAGCAGGAACGGCGGACAGGGGCCCTACGAGCAGTACTTC. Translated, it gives CASRNGGQGPYEQYF.

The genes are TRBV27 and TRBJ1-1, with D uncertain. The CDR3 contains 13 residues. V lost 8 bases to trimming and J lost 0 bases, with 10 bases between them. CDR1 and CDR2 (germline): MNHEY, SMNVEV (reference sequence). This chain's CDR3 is CASGTTLNTEAFF. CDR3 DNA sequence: TGTGCCAGCGGTACAACGTTGAACACTGAAGCTTTCTTT.

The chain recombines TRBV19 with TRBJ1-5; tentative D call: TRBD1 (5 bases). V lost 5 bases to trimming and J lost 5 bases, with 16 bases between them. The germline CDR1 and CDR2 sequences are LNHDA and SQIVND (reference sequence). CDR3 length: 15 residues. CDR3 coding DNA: TGTGCCAGTAGTCCTGGTGGGGGTCTCCATCAGCCCCAGCATTTT. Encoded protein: CASSPGGGLHQPQHF.

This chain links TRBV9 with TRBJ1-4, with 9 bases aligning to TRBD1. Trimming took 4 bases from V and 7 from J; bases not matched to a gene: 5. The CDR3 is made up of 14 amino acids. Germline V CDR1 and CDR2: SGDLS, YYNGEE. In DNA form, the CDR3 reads TGTGCCAGCAGCCGGACAGGGGAACGTGAAAAACTGTTTTTT. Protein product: CASSRTGEREKLFF. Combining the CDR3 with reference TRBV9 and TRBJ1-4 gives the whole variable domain DSGVTQTPKHLITATGQRVTLRCSPRSGDLSVYWYQQSLDQGLQFLIQYYNGEERAKGNILERFSAQQFPDLHSELNLSSLELGDSALYFCASSRTGEREKLFFGSGTQLSVL.

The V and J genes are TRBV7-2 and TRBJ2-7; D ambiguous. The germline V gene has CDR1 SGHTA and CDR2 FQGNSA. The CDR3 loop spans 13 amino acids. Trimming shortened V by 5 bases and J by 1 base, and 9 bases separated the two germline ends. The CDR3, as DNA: TGTGCCAGCAGCGTCGGGTCTTCCTACGAGCAGTACTTC. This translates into CASSVGSSYEQYF. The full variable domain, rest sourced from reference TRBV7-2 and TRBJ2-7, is GAGVSQSPSNKVTEKGKDVELRCDPISGHTALYWYRQSLGQGLEFLIYFQGNSAPDKSGLPSDRFSAERTGGSVSTLTIQRTQQEDSAVYLCASSVGSSYEQYFGPGTRLTVT.

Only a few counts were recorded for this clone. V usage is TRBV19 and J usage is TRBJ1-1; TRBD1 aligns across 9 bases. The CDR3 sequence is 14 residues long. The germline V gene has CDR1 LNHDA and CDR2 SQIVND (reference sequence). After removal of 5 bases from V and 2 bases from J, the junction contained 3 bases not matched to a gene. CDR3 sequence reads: CASSGGQGNTEAFF. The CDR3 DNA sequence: TGTGCCAGTAGTGGGGGACAGGGAAACACTGAAGCTTTCTTT.

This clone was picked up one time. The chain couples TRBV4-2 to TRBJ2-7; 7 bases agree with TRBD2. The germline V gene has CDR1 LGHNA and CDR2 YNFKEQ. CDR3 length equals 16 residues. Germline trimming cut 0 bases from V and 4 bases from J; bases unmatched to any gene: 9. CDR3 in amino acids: CASSQDLGEGEYEQYF. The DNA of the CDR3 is TGTGCCAGCAGCCAAGATTTAGGGGAGGGTGAGTACGAGCAGTACTTC.

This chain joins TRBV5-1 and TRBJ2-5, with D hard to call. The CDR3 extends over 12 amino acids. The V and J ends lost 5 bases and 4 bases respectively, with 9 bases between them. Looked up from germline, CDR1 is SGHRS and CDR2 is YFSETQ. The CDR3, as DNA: TGCGCCAGCAGTTTTGTCGGAGAGACCCAGTACTTC. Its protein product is CASSFVGETQYF.

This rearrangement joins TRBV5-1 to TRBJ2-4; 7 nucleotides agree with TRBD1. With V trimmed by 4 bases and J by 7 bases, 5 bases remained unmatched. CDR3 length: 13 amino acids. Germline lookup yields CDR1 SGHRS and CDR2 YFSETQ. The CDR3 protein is CASSVLQGNIQYF. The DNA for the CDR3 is TGCGCCAGCAGCGTGCTACAGGGGAACATTCAGTACTTC.

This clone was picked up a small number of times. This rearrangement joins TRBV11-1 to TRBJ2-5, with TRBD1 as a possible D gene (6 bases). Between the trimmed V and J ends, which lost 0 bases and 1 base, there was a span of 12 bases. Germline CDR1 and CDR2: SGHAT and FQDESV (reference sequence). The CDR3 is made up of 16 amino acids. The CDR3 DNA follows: TGTGCCAGCAGCTTAGCGCTAAGGGGGTCCCAAGAGACCCAGTACTTC. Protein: CASSLALRGSQETQYF.

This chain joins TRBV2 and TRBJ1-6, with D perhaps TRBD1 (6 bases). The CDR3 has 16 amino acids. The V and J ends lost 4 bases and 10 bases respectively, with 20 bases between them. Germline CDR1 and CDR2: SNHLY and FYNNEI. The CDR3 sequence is CASSGDRLEGGSPLHF. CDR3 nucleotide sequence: TGTGCCAGCAGTGGAGACAGACTCGAGGGGGGATCACCCCTCCACTTT.

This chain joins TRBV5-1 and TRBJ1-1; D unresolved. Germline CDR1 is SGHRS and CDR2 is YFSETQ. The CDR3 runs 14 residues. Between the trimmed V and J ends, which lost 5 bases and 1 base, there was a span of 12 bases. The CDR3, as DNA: TGCGCCAGCAGTAGCGTGCCTGGGAACACTGAAGCTTTCTTT. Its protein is CASSSVPGNTEAFF. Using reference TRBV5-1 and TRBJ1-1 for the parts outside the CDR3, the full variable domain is KAGVTQTPRYLIKTRGQQVTLSCSPISGHRSVSWYQQTPGQGLQFLFEYFSETQRNKGNFPGRFSGRQFSNSRSEMNVSTLELGDSALYLCASSSVPGNTEAFFGQGTRLTVV.